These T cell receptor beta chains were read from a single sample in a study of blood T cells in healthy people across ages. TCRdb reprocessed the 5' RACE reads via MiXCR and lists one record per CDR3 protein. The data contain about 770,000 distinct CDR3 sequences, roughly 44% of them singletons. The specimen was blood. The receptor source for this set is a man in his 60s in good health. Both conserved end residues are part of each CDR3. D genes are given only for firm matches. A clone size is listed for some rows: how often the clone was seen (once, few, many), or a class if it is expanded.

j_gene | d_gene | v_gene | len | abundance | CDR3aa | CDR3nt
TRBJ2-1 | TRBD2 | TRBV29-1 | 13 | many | CSVDASGYNEQFF | TGCAGCGTTGATGCTAGCGGATACAATGAGCAGTTCTTC
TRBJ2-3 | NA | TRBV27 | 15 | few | CASSPSHISTDTQYF | TGTGCCAGCAGTCCCTCCCATATCAGCACAGATACGCAGTATTTT
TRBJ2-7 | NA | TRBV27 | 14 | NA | CASSLGPVKGEQYF | TGTGCCAGCAGTTTAGGCCCGGTAAAGGGCGAGCAGTACTTC
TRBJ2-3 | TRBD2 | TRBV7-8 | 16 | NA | CASSLGASGGSDQQYF | TGTGCCAGCAGCTTAGGTGCTAGCGGGGGCTCCGATCAGCAGTATTTT
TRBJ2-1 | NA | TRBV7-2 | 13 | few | CASSPGLSIEQFF | TGTGCCAGCAGCCCGGGACTGTCTATTGAGCAGTTCTTC
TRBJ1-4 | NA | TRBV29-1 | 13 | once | CSAGRSQDEKLFF | TGCAGCGCCGGGCGGTCGCAGGATGAAAAACTGTTTTTT
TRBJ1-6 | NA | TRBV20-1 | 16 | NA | CSARTGGSSYNSPLHF | TGCAGTGCTAGAACTGGGGGAAGCTCCTATAATTCACCCCTCCACTTT
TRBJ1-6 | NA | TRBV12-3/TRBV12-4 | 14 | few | CASSLAFRGSPLHF | TGTGCCAGCAGTTTAGCCTTTCGGGGTTCACCCCTCCACTTT
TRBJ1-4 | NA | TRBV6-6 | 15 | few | CASSYGTGRDEKLFF | TGTGCCAGCAGTTACGGCACAGGGAGGGATGAAAAACTGTTTTTT
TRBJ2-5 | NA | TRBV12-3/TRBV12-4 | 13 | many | CASSPRDQETQYF | TGTGCCAGCTCACCGAGGGACCAAGAGACCCAGTACTTC
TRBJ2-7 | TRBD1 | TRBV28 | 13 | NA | CASRNRGTHEQYF | TGTGCCAGCAGAAACAGGGGGACCCACGAGCAGTACTTC
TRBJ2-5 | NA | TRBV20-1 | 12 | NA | CSAPDSYPTQYF | TGCAGTGCTCCGGACTCCTATCCGACCCAGTACTTC